The 21 T cell receptor beta chains presented below share a single source sample, sequenced in a study of PD-L1 blockade in urothelial cancer. The assay was immunoSEQ multiplex PCR, and TCRdb's table has in-frame clones only and misses some. The sample shows tens of thousands of clones, around 80% of them seen only once. Sequencing was performed on PBMCs, taken around atezolizumab (anti-PD-L1) treatment. The source is a man in his 70s with urothelial cancer.

The rearrangement uses TRBV7-3 and TRBJ2-3, with TRBD1 as a possible D gene (6 bases). V was shortened by 2 bases and J by 1 base, with 13 bases between the two germline ends. The CDR3 length is 16 residues. CDR1 SGHTA and CDR2 FQGTGA come from the germline V gene. CDR3 sequence reads: CASSLGGGQGTDTQYF. CDR3 DNA sequence: TGTGCCAGCAGCTTAGGTGGGGGCCAGGGCACAGATACGCAGTATTTT.

The chain employs TRBV10-1 and TRBJ1-5, with D unresolved. Germline V gene sequence: CDR1 WNHNN, CDR2 SYGVQD (reference sequence). This CDR3 contains 14 residues. V lost 10 bases and J lost 5, with 18 bases in between. CDR3 sequence: CANPSGMRDQPQHF. The CDR3 region has the DNA TGCGCCAACCCTAGTGGCATGAGGGATCAGCCCCAGCATTTT.

The chain recombines TRBV15 with TRBJ1-5; 9 nucleotides agree with TRBD1. The CDR3 spans 15 residues. Germline V lookup: CDR1 LNHNV, CDR2 YYDKDF (reference sequence). The J segment lost 6 bases and the V segment lost 0 bases, leaving 3 bases of the junction unmatched. The CDR3 is CATSREGTGIQPQHF. The CDR3 DNA reads TGTGCCACCAGCAGAGAAGGGACAGGGATTCAGCCCCAGCATTTT.

CDR3 loop: CASSQARETQYF. DNA of the CDR3: TGTGCCAGCAGCCAAGCGAGGGAGACCCAGTACTTC. The V gene is TRBV14, the J gene TRBJ2-5, with D unresolved. Deletions cut 1 base from V and 5 bases from J, with 5 bases between. This CDR3 spans 12 amino acids. From germline, CDR1 is SGHDN and CDR2 FVKESK.

V usage is TRBV7-9 and J usage is TRBJ2-2, with 13 bases identical to TRBD2. CDR1 and CDR2 from the germline V gene are SEHNR and FQNEAQ (reference sequence). The CDR3 is 18 residues long. J gave up 2 bases and V 4 bases, and 7 bases lay outside the gene matches. The CDR3 DNA follows: TGTGCCAGCAGCTCAAAGGGACTAGCGGGATCCAACACCGGGGAGCTGTTTTTT. This encodes CASSSKGLAGSNTGELFF.

CDR3: CASSAGQGANSGNTIYF. In DNA form, the CDR3 reads TGTGCCAGCAGCGCAGGACAGGGGGCTAACTCTGGAAACACCATATATTTT. This chain links TRBV7-7 with TRBJ1-3; 11 bases map to TRBD1. V was clipped by 5 bases and J by 0 bases; unmatched bases: 6. This CDR3 contains 17 residues. Germline-derived CDR1 and CDR2 are SSHAT and FNYEAQ (reference sequence).

The gene calls are TRBV5-4 and TRBJ2-7, with a possible D match to TRBD1 (6 bases). The ends were cut back, 2 bases at V and 9 bases at J, with 18 bases in the middle. CDR3 length: 14 residues. CDR1 and CDR2 (germline): SGHNT, YYREEE (reference sequence). CDR3 sequence (DNA): TGTGCCAGCAGCTTAGGACAGAACGAGGTAGGGCAGTACTTC. It codes for CASSLGQNEVGQYF.

With respect to this clone: At one end, the junction sequence differs from germline, possibly due to a read error. The chain has TRBV28 and TRBJ1-2; a weak D match, TRBD1 (6 bases). Germline V gives CDR1 MDHEN, CDR2 SYDVKM. CDR3 length: 12 residues. The CDR3 DNA sequence: TGTGCCGGCAGTTGGGGGCGAAATGGCTACACCTTC. Translated, it gives CAGSWGRNGYTF.

V usage is TRBV9 and J usage is TRBJ2-1; D gene uncertain. CDR1 and CDR2 (germline): SGDLS, YYNGEE. The CDR3 is 17 amino acids. V lost 0 bases, J lost 0 bases, and 13 bases lay in between. The CDR3 protein is CASSVEPLPSSYNEQFF. The CDR3 nucleotides are TGTGCCAGCAGCGTAGAGCCCTTACCGAGCTCCTACAATGAGCAGTTCTTC.

The V call is TRBV6-4, the J call TRBJ2-1, with TRBD2 matching 12 bases. The CDR3 sequence is 16 residues long. Germline V gene sequence: CDR1 MRHNA, CDR2 SNTAGT. Losses at the gene ends were 8 bases for V and 8 bases for J; bases not matched to a gene: 13. CDR3 nucleotides: TGTGCCAGCGCGGGGGAGCTAGCGGGAGGGATCGATGAGCAGTTCTTC. This encodes CASAGELAGGIDEQFF.

The chain joins TRBV5-4 to TRBJ2-7; D is unresolved. The germline V gene has CDR1 SGHNT and CDR2 YYREEE (reference sequence). The V end lost 4 bases, the J end lost 0 bases, and 17 bases lay between the germline ends. The CDR3 covers 16 residues. This chain's CDR3 is CASSRAPQSSSYEQYF. The CDR3 nucleotides read TGTGCCAGCAGCCGCGCCCCCCAGTCTAGCTCCTACGAGCAGTACTTC.

The chain is built from TRBV6-6 and TRBJ2-1, with 10 bases that match TRBD2. This CDR3 spans 14 amino acids. V was pared by 7 bases and J by 10 bases, with 10 bases of the junction left unmatched. Germline V gene sequence: CDR1 MNHNY, CDR2 SVGAGI (reference sequence). CDR3 protein: CASTPRTSGGEQFF. The CDR3 DNA reads TGTGCCAGCACTCCGCGGACTAGCGGTGGGGAGCAGTTCTTC.

The chain has TRBV28 and TRBJ2-7; 9 positions agree with TRBD2. From germline, CDR1 is MDHEN and CDR2 SYDVKM. The trim removed 6 bases at V and 4 bases at J, leaving 7 bases unmatched. This CDR3 spans 14 amino acids. In nucleotides, the CDR3 is TGTGCCAGCAGCCACGCTAGCGGGAAATACGAGCAGTACTTC. It specifies CASSHASGKYEQYF.

The J gene is TRBJ2-5, the V gene TRBV7-3; TRBD2 aligns across 15 bases. CDR3 size: 18 residues. V trimming: 5 bases; J trimming: 5 bases; junction bases outside the gene matches: 12. Germline-derived CDR1 and CDR2 are SGHTA and FQGTGA. The CDR3 sequence is CASSPGLAGGPSGETQYF. The CDR3 DNA follows: TGTGCCAGCAGCCCCGGACTAGCGGGAGGGCCTAGTGGGGAGACCCAGTACTTC.

The chain carries TRBV5-1 and TRBJ2-5; D perhaps matches TRBD1 (5 bases). Trimming pared 4 bases from V and 3 bases from J, leaving 10 bases between. This CDR3 has 13 residues. The V gene's germline CDR1 is SGHRS and CDR2 YFSETQ. For the CDR3, the DNA is TGCGCCAGCAGCGCCGAAGGGGAAGAGACCCAGTACTTC. Translated: CASSAEGEETQYF.

The DNA for the CDR3 is TGTGCCAGCAGCCCCAACCCGAGTCCCGGGGAGCTGTTTTTT. It encodes CASSPNPSPGELFF. The rearrangement joins TRBV7-2 to TRBJ2-2; no definite D call. CDR1 is SGHTA and CDR2 is FQGNSA in the germline V gene. The CDR3 sequence is 14 residues long. V dropped 5 bases and J dropped 6 bases, with 13 bases sitting between them.

V and J are TRBV4-2 and TRBJ1-5; no reliable D call. Trimming pared 0 bases from V and 4 bases from J, leaving 13 bases between. The CDR3 extends over 16 amino acids. Germline values: CDR1 LGHNA, CDR2 YNFKEQ. The CDR3 loop is CASSQERPGLNQPQHF. DNA for the CDR3: TGTGCCAGCAGCCAAGAACGACCAGGACTAAATCAGCCCCAGCATTTT.

This clone has a single count. J is TRBJ1-4 and V is TRBV27; 8 bases are a match to TRBD1. The V gene end was trimmed by 5 bases and the J gene end by 10 bases; junction bases not matched to a gene: 15. CDR1 and CDR2 (germline): MNHEY, SMNVEV (reference sequence). The CDR3 length is 16 residues. CDR3 sequence reads: CASSALQGVTVGKLFF. For the CDR3, the DNA is TGTGCCAGCAGTGCTCTACAGGGGGTCACAGTTGGAAAACTGTTTTTT.

The chain joins TRBV27 to TRBJ1-2; 7 bases match TRBD1. Germline V gene sequence: CDR1 MNHEY, CDR2 SMNVEV (reference sequence). V trimming: 5 bases; J trimming: 5 bases; junction bases outside the gene matches: 8. The CDR3 is 14 residues long. CDR3 sequence: CASSPTGAPYGYTF. CDR3 bases: TGTGCCAGCAGTCCAACAGGGGCCCCATATGGCTACACCTTC.

The V gene is TRBV4-1, the J gene TRBJ2-2, with 9 bases lining up with TRBD1. J was trimmed by 7 bases and V by 4 bases; bases with no gene match: 4. This CDR3 region has 14 residues. Germline values: CDR1 MGHRA, CDR2 YSYEKL. CDR3 residues: CASSPGQGIGELFF. The CDR3 region has the DNA TGCGCCAGCAGCCCGGGACAGGGAATCGGGGAGCTGTTTTTT.

V gene TRBV9 combines with J gene TRBJ1-3; perhaps TRBD1 as D (6 bases). The germline V gene has CDR1 SGDLS and CDR2 YYNGEE. The length of the CDR3 is 15 residues. With 0 bases removed from V and 8 bases from J, the gap between germline ends came to 15 bases. CDR3 amino acids: CASSVDGGKLDTIYF. DNA for the CDR3: TGTGCCAGCAGCGTAGATGGGGGCAAATTAGACACCATATATTTT.